The rows below give T cell receptor beta chains drawn from one sample of a study of OX40 agonist ivuxolimab in advanced cancers. This table comes from immunoSEQ multiplex PCR, and its TCRdb copy is limited to in-frame clones, with some not included. The profile shows 70,000 or so clones, roughly 86% of them singletons. This specimen was CD4+ or CD8+ T cells sorted from blood, taken in a trial of the OX40 agonist ivuxolimab. Receptors originate from an adult with an advanced solid tumor such as melanoma, head and neck, liver or kidney cancer. Both conserved end residues are part of each CDR3. D genes are given only for firm matches. Not every row has a clone size; where given, it reads once, few, many or a size class.

V,size,J,D,DNA,CDR3
TRBV7-8,-,TRBJ2-2,-,TGTGCCAGCAGGTCCTGGGATTCACGGAGGGCCGGGGAGCTGTTTTTT,CASRSWDSRRAGELFF
TRBV30,-,TRBJ1-3,-,TGTGCCTGGGGGACGGCTGGAAACACCATATATTTT,CAWGTAGNTIYF
TRBV9,-,TRBJ1-5,-,TGTGCCAGCAGCGGGGGGCGGAATCAGCCCCAGCATTTT,CASSGGRNQPQHF
TRBV15,-,TRBJ1-5,-,TGTGCCACCAGCAGAGATCCCAGCAATCAGCCCCAGCATTTT,CATSRDPSNQPQHF
TRBV28,-,TRBJ2-7,-,TGTGCCAGCAGTAGGGGAAGGTCAACCTACGAGCAGTACTTC,CASSRGRSTYEQYF
TRBV29-1,-,TRBJ2-2,TRBD1,TGCAGCGTGGACGGACAGGGCACCGGGGAGCTGTTTTTT,CSVDGQGTGELFF
TRBV28,-,TRBJ1-3,-,TGTGCCAGCACCCTCGACTCTGGAAACACCATATATTTT,CASTLDSGNTIYF
TRBV28,-,TRBJ1-5,TRBD1,TGTGCCAGTAGACAGGGACGCCAGCCCCAGCATTTT,CASRQGRQPQHF
TRBV6-1,-,TRBJ2-3,-,TGTGCCAGCAGTGAAAGGTCGGGCCGCACAGATACGCAGTATTTT,CASSERSGRTDTQYF
TRBV5-6,-,TRBJ1-3,-,TGTGCCAGCAGCTTGGCGGCAGGTGGATTCTCTGGAAACACCATATATTTT,CASSLAAGGFSGNTIYF
TRBV11-2,once,TRBJ1-2,-,TGTGCCAGCAGCTTAGGCCTAGGGCAGGGCGATGGCTACACCTTC,CASSLGLGQGDGYTF
TRBV4-1,once,TRBJ2-3,-,TGCGCCAGCACCAAGGGGCAGGGGGGCCGCCTTCTGAGCACAGATACGCAGTATTTT,CASTKGQGGRLLSTDTQYF
TRBV5-4,-,TRBJ2-3,TRBD2,TGTGCCAGCAGCTTCGGGAGCGGGAGGGAAACAGATACGCAGTATTTT,CASSFGSGRETDTQYF
TRBV6-6,-,TRBJ1-2,TRBD1,TGTGCCAGCAGGCTCCGTGAGACAGGGGATGGCTACACCTTC,CASRLRETGDGYTF
TRBV5-6,-,TRBJ1-4,TRBD1,TGTGCCAGCAGCTTGTTGGGACAGGGGAATGAAAAACTGTTTTTT,CASSLLGQGNEKLFF
TRBV30,-,TRBJ1-6,-,TGTGCCTGGAGTGTGGGGTCACCCCTCCACTTT,CAWSVGSPLHF
TRBV5-6,-,TRBJ1-1,-,TGTGCCAGCAGCATAGGGTCGGCCGGCGAAGCTTTCTTT,CASSIGSAGEAFF
TRBV10-3,-,TRBJ2-7,TRBD2,TGTGCCATCAGTGACGGACTAGATTCCTACGAGCAGTACTTC,CAISDGLDSYEQYF
TRBV7-2,once,TRBJ1-6,-,TGTGCCAGCAGCCCACCGGTCTTAGGGACCCTCCACTTT,CASSPPVLGTLHF
TRBV7-2,-,TRBJ2-6,TRBD1,TGTGCCAGCTTGGCAGGGGGCTCTGGGGCCAACGTCCTGACTTTC,CASLAGGSGANVLTF
TRBV14,-,TRBJ2-2,TRBD1,TGTGCCAGCAGCCCACAGGGGGCTTTTGCGAACACCGGGGAGCTGTTTTTT,CASSPQGAFANTGELFF
TRBV7-6,-,TRBJ2-3,-,TGTGCCAGCAGCCCCCTGCTGTCAGGGGGGAGCACAGATACGCAGTATTTT,CASSPLLSGGSTDTQYF
TRBV4-1,-,TRBJ1-5,-,TGCGCCAGCAGCCAAGATCAAAGGGACATCCATCAGCCCCAGCATTTT,CASSQDQRDIHQPQHF
TRBV27,-,TRBJ1-1,-,TGTGCCAGCTCGGGGCACATGAACACTGAAGCTTTCTTT,CASSGHMNTEAFF
TRBV5-4,-,TRBJ1-1,-,TGTGCCAGCAGCCGCTGGGACAAGCGGGCTGAAGCTTTCTTT,CASSRWDKRAEAFF
TRBV7-6,-,TRBJ1-2,-,TGTGCCAGCAGCCTGGGGCAGCTTTATGGCTACACCTTC,CASSLGQLYGYTF
TRBV7-8,-,TRBJ2-7,TRBD1,TGTGCCAGCAGCTCGAACCCGGGACAGGGTGTCGACGAGCAGTACTTC,CASSSNPGQGVDEQYF
TRBV30,-,TRBJ2-7,-,TGTGCCGAGATGACTAGTGGCGAGCAGTACTTC,CAEMTSGEQYF
TRBV29-1,-,TRBJ1-2,TRBD1,TGCAGCGTTGGACAGGGAGGGGGCTACACCTTC,CSVGQGGGYTF
TRBV15,-,TRBJ2-1,TRBD2,TGTGCCACCAGCAGAGGAGGGAGGGATGAGCAGTTCTTC,CATSRGGRDEQFF
TRBV18,-,TRBJ2-7,TRBD1,TGTGCCAGCTCACCGGGGACAGGGGGTTTGAACGAGCAGTACTTC,CASSPGTGGLNEQYF
TRBV11-3,-,TRBJ2-5,-,TGTGCCAGCAGCTTAGATCAAGAGACCCAGTACTTC,CASSLDQETQYF